This TCR beta chain was recorded in a study of blood T cell repertoires in COVID-19. Participant reports of clinical history set cohort assignment. Germline V gene data show CDR1 as SGHRS and CDR2 as YFSETQ. The trim removed 0 bases at V and 2 bases at J, leaving 6 bases unmatched. The CDR3 length is 16 residues. Sequenced by immunoSEQ multiplex PCR; TCRdb stores in-frame clones only, minus some. The data show approximately 170,000 clones, 84% seen once. The sample was PBMCs or T cells enriched from blood (not recorded which). This sequence originates from a woman aged 25 to 39 who had recovered from COVID-19. V is TRBV5-1 and J is TRBJ2-5, with TRBD1 identical over 8 bases. CDR3 DNA sequence: TGCGCCAGCAGCTTGGGGGTAGGGACAGGACAAGAGACCCAGTACTTC. As protein: CASSLGVGTGQETQYF. The variable domain in full, completed from reference TRBV5-1 and TRBJ2-5, reads KAGVTQTPRYLIKTRGQQVTLSCSPISGHRSVSWYQQTPGQGLQFLFEYFSETQRNKGNFPGRFSGRQFSNSRSEMNVSTLELGDSALYLCASSLGVGTGQETQYFGPGTRLLVL.